The 14 T cell receptor beta chains presented below share a single source sample, sequenced in a study of shared clonotypes between healthy human individuals. CD8 cells classed as naive were CD45RO-negative and positively selected for CCR7, excluding terminally differentiated effector memory CD45RA+ cells. The data were produced by immunoSEQ multiplex PCR, yet TCRdb's version contains in-frame clones alone and is incomplete. The table has some 2 million clones, about 95% seen once; the top ten hold 1% to 1.5%. Material for sequencing was naive CD8+ T cells sorted from blood. These receptors were collected from a young man in good health.

The CDR3 is CAWSGITGARTYEQYF. The CDR3 nucleotides are TGTGCCTGGAGTGGAATAACAGGGGCAAGGACCTACGAGCAGTACTTC. The rearrangement uses TRBV30 and TRBJ2-7; 7 bases fit TRBD1. V trimming: 1 base; J trimming: 2 bases; junction bases outside the gene matches: 11. The CDR3 has 16 amino acids. Germline V CDR1 and CDR2: GTSNPN, SVGIG (reference sequence).

In its sample, this clone was seen once. The CDR3 protein is CASSREVQGTYEQYF. In DNA form, the CDR3 reads TGTGCCAGCAGCCGTGAGGTGCAGGGTACCTACGAGCAGTACTTC. The chain carries TRBV7-9 and TRBJ2-7; the D gene is possibly TRBD1 (5 bases). Trimming left V 5 bases short and J 2 bases short, with 16 bases between. Germline loops: CDR1 SEHNR, CDR2 FQNEAQ (reference sequence). This CDR3 is built from 15 residues.

The chain links TRBV13 to TRBJ2-5, with D possibly TRBD2 on 5 matching bases. V was pared by 5 bases and J by 4 bases, with 14 bases between. Germline V lookup: CDR1 PRHDT, CDR2 FYEKMQ (reference sequence). The CDR3 runs 14 residues. CDR3 DNA: TGTGCCAGCAGCCCAACTAGTAAAGGAGAGACCCAGTACTTC. Translated: CASSPTSKGETQYF.

The V gene is TRBV30, the J gene TRBJ2-5, with TRBD2 as a possible D gene (6 bases). This CDR3 has 17 amino acids. The germline V gene encodes CDR1 GTSNPN and CDR2 SVGIG (reference sequence). Trimming took 3 bases from V and 0 from J, leaving 20 bases between them. CDR3 nucleotide sequence: TGTGCCTGGAGCCTGTCCAAAGATAGGGACTACCAAGAGACCCAGTACTTC. Amino acid sequence: CAWSLSKDRDYQETQYF.

The chain has TRBV6-5 and TRBJ2-3, with 10 bases aligning to TRBD2. The CDR3 runs 15 residues. Germline V gene lookup returns CDR1 MNHEY and CDR2 SVGAGI. V trimming: 5 bases; J trimming: 3 bases; junction bases outside the gene matches: 5. The CDR3 region has the DNA TGTGCCAGCAGTAGGACTAGCGGCCATACAGATACGCAGTATTTT. Protein sequence: CASSRTSGHTDTQYF.

DNA for the CDR3: TGTGCCAGCACGCAGGGTTATGGCTATGGCTACACCTTC. This sequence encodes CASTQGYGYGYTF. The rearrangement uses TRBV2 and TRBJ1-2; the D gene is possibly TRBD1 (5 bases). V was pared by 7 bases and J by 4 bases, with 13 bases between. The CDR3 is 13 amino acids. Per the germline V gene, CDR1 is SNHLY and CDR2 is FYNNEI.

The chain has TRBV10-3 and TRBJ1-2; TRBD1 aligns across 7 bases. CDR1 is ENHRY, CDR2 SYGVKD, per germline. V shed 1 base, J shed 4 bases, and the junction held 3 bases outside the gene matches. The length of the CDR3 is 14 residues. The CDR3 reads CAISELGQSYGYTF. CDR3 nucleotide sequence: TGTGCCATCAGTGAGTTGGGACAGTCCTATGGCTACACCTTC.

The genes are TRBV4-1 and TRBJ1-1; the D is unclear. Trimming pared 1 base from V and 1 base from J, leaving 10 bases between. CDR1 is MGHRA and CDR2 is YSYEKL in the germline V gene. The CDR3 is 15 residues long. CDR3: CASSQGWRSNTEAFF. The CDR3 region has the DNA TGCGCCAGCAGCCAAGGTTGGCGTTCGAACACTGAAGCTTTCTTT.

This clone has just one count. J is TRBJ2-7 and V is TRBV11-1, with D possibly being TRBD1 or TRBD2 (5 bases each). Trimming stripped 1 base from V and 0 bases from J, with 7 bases between. The CDR3 spans 14 residues. CDR1 SGHAT and CDR2 FQDESV come from the germline V gene (reference sequence). The DNA of the CDR3 is TGTGCCAGCAGCTTAGAGGGGAGCTCCTACGAGCAGTACTTC. Translated: CASSLEGSSYEQYF.

The CDR3 reads CASSLGTSGGRYEQFF. The CDR3 DNA is TGTGCCAGCAGCTTGGGGACTAGCGGGGGACGGTATGAGCAGTTCTTC. The chain links TRBV5-6 to TRBJ2-1; 13 positions agree with TRBD2. J gave up 8 bases and V 0 bases, and 5 bases lay outside the gene matches. The CDR3 is 16 residues long. Germline values: CDR1 SGHDT, CDR2 YYEEEE.

V is TRBV10-3 and J is TRBJ1-4; TRBD1 matches at 8 bases. The CDR3 runs 14 residues. With V trimmed by 8 bases and J by 7 bases, 9 bases remained unmatched. Germline CDR1 is ENHRY and CDR2 is SYGVKD. In nucleotides, the CDR3 is TGTGCCATCGGGACTGGACAGGGCCCTGAAAAACTGTTTTTT. It translates to CAIGTGQGPEKLFF.

A word on this clone: The sample holds other DNA sequences that translate to the same CDR3. The chain employs TRBV5-8 and TRBJ1-3; the D is unclear. The ends were cut back, 0 bases at V and 0 bases at J, with 7 bases in the middle. CDR3 length: 15 amino acids. The germline gives CDR1 SGHTS, CDR2 YDEGEE. CDR3 sequence (DNA): TGTGCCAGCAGCTTGGGTACCGGCTCTGGAAACACCATATATTTT. This encodes CASSLGTGSGNTIYF.

The genes are TRBV20-1 and TRBJ1-1; D may be TRBD1 (5 bases). Germline V gives CDR1 DFQATT, CDR2 SNEGSKA (reference sequence). The CDR3 covers 11 residues. Trimming removed 8 bases from V and 5 bases from J, with 12 bases in between. In DNA form, the CDR3 reads TGCAGTTCGAGCCAGGGAACTGAAGCTTTCTTT. Amino acid sequence: CSSSQGTEAFF.

CDR3: CASRRPGGTGELFF. The CDR3, as DNA: TGTGCCAGCCGGAGGCCGGGAGGCACCGGGGAGCTGTTTTTT. This chain joins TRBV7-9 and TRBJ2-2, with 7 bases that match TRBD2. Germline V gene sequence: CDR1 SEHNR, CDR2 FQNEAQ (reference sequence). This CDR3 has 14 residues. With V trimmed by 8 bases and J by 4 bases, 7 bases remained unmatched.